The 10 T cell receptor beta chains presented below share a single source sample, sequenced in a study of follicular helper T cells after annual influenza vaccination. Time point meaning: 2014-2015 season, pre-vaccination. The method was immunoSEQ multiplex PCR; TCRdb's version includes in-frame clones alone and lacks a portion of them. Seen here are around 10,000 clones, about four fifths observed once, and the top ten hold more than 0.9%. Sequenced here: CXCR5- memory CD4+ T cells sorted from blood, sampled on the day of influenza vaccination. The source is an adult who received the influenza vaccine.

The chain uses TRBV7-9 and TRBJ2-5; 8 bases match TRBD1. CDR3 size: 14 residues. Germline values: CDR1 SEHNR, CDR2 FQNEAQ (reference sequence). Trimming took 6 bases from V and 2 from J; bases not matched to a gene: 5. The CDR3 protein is CASSLTGGQETQYF. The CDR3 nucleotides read TGTGCCAGCAGTCTCACAGGGGGACAAGAGACCCAGTACTTC.

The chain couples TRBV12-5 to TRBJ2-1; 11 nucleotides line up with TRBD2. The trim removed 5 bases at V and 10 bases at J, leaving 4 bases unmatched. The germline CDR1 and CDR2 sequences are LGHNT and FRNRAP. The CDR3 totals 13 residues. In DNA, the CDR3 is TGTGCTAGTGGTGCCCGGACTAGCGGGGAGCAGTTCTTC. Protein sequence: CASGARTSGEQFF.

CDR3 sequence reads: CASRGLNSNQPQHF. CDR3 DNA: TGTGCCAGCAGGGGACTGAATAGCAATCAGCCCCAGCATTTT. The V and J genes are TRBV28 and TRBJ1-5; possible D gene TRBD1, 5 bases. CDR1 and CDR2 from the germline V gene are MDHEN and SYDVKM. The V gene lost 6 bases and the J gene lost 0 bases, with 9 bases spanning the gap. The CDR3 has 14 amino acids.

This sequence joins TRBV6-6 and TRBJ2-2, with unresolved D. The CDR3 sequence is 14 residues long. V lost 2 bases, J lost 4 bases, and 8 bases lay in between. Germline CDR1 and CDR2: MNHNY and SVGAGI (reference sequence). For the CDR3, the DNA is TGTGCCAGCAGTTACGAGAAAATCACCGGGGAGCTGTTTTTT. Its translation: CASSYEKITGELFF.

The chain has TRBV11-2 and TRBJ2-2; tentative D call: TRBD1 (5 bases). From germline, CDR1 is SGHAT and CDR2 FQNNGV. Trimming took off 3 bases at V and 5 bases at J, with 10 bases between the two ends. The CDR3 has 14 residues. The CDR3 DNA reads TGTGCCAGCAGCTTGTCAGGGCAGACCGGGGAGCTGTTTTTT. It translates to CASSLSGQTGELFF. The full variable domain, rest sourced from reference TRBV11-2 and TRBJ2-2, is EAGVAQSPRYKIIEKRQSVAFWCNPISGHATLYWYQQILGQGPKLLIQFQNNGVVDDSQLPKDRFSAERLKGVDSTLKIQPAKLEDSAVYLCASSLSGQTGELFFGEGSRLTVL.

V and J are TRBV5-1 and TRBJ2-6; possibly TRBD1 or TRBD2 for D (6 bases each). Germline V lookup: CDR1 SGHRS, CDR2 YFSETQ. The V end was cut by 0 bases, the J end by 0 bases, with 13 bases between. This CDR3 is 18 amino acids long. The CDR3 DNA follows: TGCGCCAGCAGCTTGGCCGTGGGGGGCGCCTCTGGGGCCAACGTCCTGACTTTC. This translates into CASSLAVGGASGANVLTF.

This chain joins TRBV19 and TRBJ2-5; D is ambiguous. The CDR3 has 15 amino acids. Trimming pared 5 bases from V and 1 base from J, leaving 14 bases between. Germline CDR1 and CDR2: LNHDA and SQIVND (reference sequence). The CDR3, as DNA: TGTGCCAGTAGTCCCCCGCTATGGACCCAAGAGACCCAGTACTTC. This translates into CASSPPLWTQETQYF.

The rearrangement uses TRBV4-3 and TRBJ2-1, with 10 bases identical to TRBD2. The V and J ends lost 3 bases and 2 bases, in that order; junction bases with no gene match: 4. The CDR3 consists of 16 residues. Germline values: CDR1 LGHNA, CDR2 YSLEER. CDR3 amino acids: CASSQGLATTYNEQFF. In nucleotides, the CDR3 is TGCGCCAGCAGCCAGGGACTAGCGACGACCTACAATGAGCAGTTCTTC.

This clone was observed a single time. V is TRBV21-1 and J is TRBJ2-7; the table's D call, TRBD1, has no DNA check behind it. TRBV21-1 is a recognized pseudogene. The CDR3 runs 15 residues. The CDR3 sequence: CASSFRDTFSKEQYF. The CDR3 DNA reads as TGTGCCAGCAGCTTCCGGGACACCTTTTCTAAAGAGCAGTACTTC.

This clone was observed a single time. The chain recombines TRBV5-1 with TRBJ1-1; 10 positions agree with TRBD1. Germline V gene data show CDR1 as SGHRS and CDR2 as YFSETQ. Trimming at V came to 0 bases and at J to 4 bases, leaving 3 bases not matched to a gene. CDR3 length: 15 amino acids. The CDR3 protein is CASSLETGGITEAFF. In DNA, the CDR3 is TGCGCCAGCAGCTTGGAGACAGGGGGCATCACTGAAGCTTTCTTT.